This entry concerns a single T cell receptor beta chain. As originally analysed: Researchers report that nucleated cell counts were estimated from reference gene primer amplification. The assay was immunoSEQ multiplex PCR, and TCRdb's table has in-frame clones only and misses some. The DNA gave D and trimming, while V, J and clone size come from that table. The table has around 58,000 clones, just over 85% seen once. This sample is part of a study of blood T cell repertoires in COVID-19. Study-wide context: T cells, B-cell-depleted T cells, or PBMCs supplied cDNA or gDNA.

Germline values: CDR1 GTSNPN, CDR2 SVGIG (reference sequence). The CDR3 runs 11 residues. The sequencing sample was made of peripheral blood. The chain recombines TRBV30 with TRBJ1-1; D might be TRBD1 (5 bases). The clonotype comes from a woman aged 55-70 years with COVID-19, enrolled during active disease. This chain's CDR3 is CGGRGNTEAFF. Here the CDR3 DNA reads TGTGGGGGTAGGGGTAACACTGAAGCTTTCTTT.